These 16 T cell receptor beta chains were all obtained from the same sample, sequenced in a study of spatial heterogeneity in lung cancer. In TCRdb, the 5' RACE reads were re-called with MiXCR into one record per CDR3 protein. The table includes fewer than 150,000 distinct CDR3 sequences, 11% detected once. Time point reported: blood at routine non-recurrence follow-up after resection. The sequenced sample was PBMCs, obtained at follow-up. The receptors come from a female donor with early-stage non-small cell lung cancer.

V and J are TRBV7-7 and TRBJ2-1; 9 bases map to TRBD1. The CDR3 spans 13 residues. Trimming took 5 bases from V and 10 from J; bases not matched to a gene: 6. The germline gives CDR1 SSHAT, CDR2 FNYEAQ (reference sequence). CDR3 loop: CASSAGQGGEQFF. The CDR3 coding sequence is TGTGCCAGCAGCGCGGGACAGGGAGGCGAGCAGTTCTTC. Full variable domain (rest looked up from reference TRBV7-7 and TRBJ2-1): GAGVSQSPRYKVTKRGQDVTLRCDPISSHATLYWYQQALGQGPEFLTYFNYEAQPDKSGLPSDRFSAERPEGSISTLTIQRTEQRDSAMYRCASSAGQGGEQFFGPGTRLTVL.

The V and J genes are TRBV4-2 and TRBJ2-1; the match to TRBD2 covers 10 bases. The CDR3 runs to 17 residues. Germline V gene data show CDR1 as LGHNA and CDR2 as YNFKEQ. V shed 1 base and J 6 bases; nucleotides not matched to a gene: 9. The CDR3 loop reads CASSQGTTGTSANEQFF. The CDR3 DNA follows: TGTGCCAGCAGCCAAGGAACCACCGGGACTAGCGCCAATGAGCAGTTCTTC.

The rearrangement links TRBV15 to TRBJ1-1; D not resolved. The V gene lost 0 bases and the J gene lost 8 bases, with 10 bases spanning the gap. This CDR3 is built from 13 residues. In germline, CDR1 is LNHNV, CDR2 YYDKDF (reference sequence). The DNA of the CDR3 is TGTGCCACCAGCAGAGATATGGCGACAGAAGCTTTCTTT. It translates to CATSRDMATEAFF.

The chain couples TRBV2 to TRBJ2-1; possible D gene TRBD2, 7 bases. Germline V CDR1 and CDR2: SNHLY, FYNNEI. Deletions cut 3 bases from V and 3 bases from J, with 9 bases between. There are 14 residues in the CDR3. CDR3 residues: CASSEGGHYNEQFF. CDR3 coding DNA: TGTGCCAGCAGTGAGGGGGGGCACTACAATGAGCAGTTCTTC.

The chain combines TRBV27 with TRBJ1-2; D gene uncertain. Trimming shortened V by 6 bases and J by 0 bases, and 23 bases separated the two germline ends. The CDR3 has 18 amino acids. Germline V lookup: CDR1 MNHEY, CDR2 SMNVEV (reference sequence). The CDR3 here is CASSLTYGQSPTNYGYTF. CDR3 DNA sequence: TGTGCCAGCAGCCTAACATACGGGCAGAGTCCCACTAACTATGGCTACACCTTC.

In its sample, this clonotype was seen a few times. This chain uses TRBV28 with TRBJ2-7; D is perhaps TRBD1 or TRBD2 (5 bases each). This CDR3 contains 13 residues. Trimming left V 6 bases short and J 2 bases short, with 11 bases between. Germline lookup yields CDR1 MDHEN and CDR2 SYDVKM. The CDR3 nucleotides are TGTGCCAGCAGCCGGGACGGACCCTACGAGCAGTACGTC. Its translation: CASSRDGPYEQYV.

This clonotype has at least ten counts. This chain joins TRBV4-1 and TRBJ1-2, with D unresolved. Trimming took 4 bases from V and 0 from J, leaving 9 bases between them. The CDR3 is 14 residues long. From germline, CDR1 is MGHRA and CDR2 YSYEKL. The CDR3 DNA reads as TGCGCCAGCAGCCGAAGAAGAACTAACTATGGCTACACCTTC. It is translated as CASSRRRTNYGYTF.

This clonotype was seen a few times. The genes are TRBV20-1 and TRBJ2-3; 11 positions match TRBD2. The V and J ends lost 5 bases and 3 bases, in that order; junction bases with no gene match: 4. The CDR3 sequence is 14 residues long. In germline, CDR1 is DFQATT, CDR2 SNEGSKA (reference sequence). CDR3 nucleotide sequence: TGCAGTGCTTCCACTAGCGGGAGAACAGATACGCAGTATTTT. Protein: CSASTSGRTDTQYF.

This chain joins TRBV21-1 and TRBJ1-5. TRBV21-1 is reported as a pseudogene. CDR3 size: 20 residues. The CDR3: CASSKLWERYYEIPYQPQHF. Here the CDR3 DNA reads TGTGCCAGCAGCAAATTGTGGGAGCGATATTATGAGATTCCTTATCAGCCCCAGCATTTT.

There are a few counts of this clonotype. CDR3 sequence reads: CATSEGSYEQYF. The CDR3 nucleotides read TGTGCCACCAGTGAAGGGTCATACGAGCAGTACTTC. The rearrangement uses TRBV24-1 and TRBJ2-7, with D hard to call. CDR1 and CDR2 from the germline V gene are KGHDR and SFDVKD. The V end lost 4 bases, the J end lost 4 bases, and 7 bases lay between the germline ends. The CDR3 length is 12 residues.

In this sample, this clonotype turned up a few times. V and J are TRBV4-2 and TRBJ1-4; D uncertain. This CDR3 contains 12 residues. V was clipped by 3 bases and J by 2 bases, with 1 base between them. Germline CDR1 LGHNA, CDR2 YNFKEQ. The CDR3 DNA reads TGTGCCAGCAGCCAGACTAATGAAAAACTGTTTTTT. This translates into CASSQTNEKLFF.

The rearrangement uses TRBV27 and TRBJ2-7; TRBD1 might be the D (5 bases). Trimming pared 0 bases from V and 5 bases from J, leaving 11 bases between. The CDR3 is made up of 14 amino acids. Germline-derived CDR1 and CDR2 are MNHEY and SMNVEV (reference sequence). The CDR3 is CASSLSYRSHEQYV. The CDR3 coding sequence is TGTGCCAGCAGTTTATCATACAGGTCCCACGAGCAGTACGTC.

V and J are TRBV6-6 and TRBJ1-1, with 12 positions matching TRBD1. The CDR3 is 16 residues long. Germline CDR1 MNHNY, CDR2 SVGAGI (reference sequence). Trimming at V came to 6 bases and at J to 1 base, leaving 6 bases not matched to a gene. The CDR3 region is CASRTGTGGPNTEAFF. CDR3 in DNA: TGTGCCAGCAGAACCGGGACAGGGGGCCCGAACACTGAAGCTTTCTTT.

The chain carries TRBV27 and TRBJ2-2, with D possibly TRBD2 on 6 matching bases. The CDR3 spans 16 residues. V gave up 6 bases and J gave up 4 bases, with 18 bases separating them. In germline, CDR1 is MNHEY, CDR2 SMNVEV (reference sequence). In nucleotides, the CDR3 is TGTGCCAGCAGCCCATTCGGAGGGGCGAGCACCGGGGAGCTGTTTTTT. Amino acids: CASSPFGGASTGELFF.

The chain couples TRBV18 to TRBJ2-5, with D possibly TRBD1 on 5 matching bases. This CDR3 contains 13 residues. The V gene's germline CDR1 is KGHSH and CDR2 LQKENI. Trimming removed 3 bases from V and 2 bases from J, with 7 bases in between. The CDR3 sequence is CASSPPGQETQYF. The CDR3 DNA is TGTGCCAGCTCACCCCCAGGGCAAGAGACCCAGTACTTC.

This clonotype was seen more than once but under ten times. Here the CDR3 DNA reads TGTGCCAGCAGCTTTGGGGGCTGGGAGCTGTTTTTT. Residues: CASSFGGWELFF. The rearrangement joins TRBV7-9 to TRBJ2-2; TRBD1 might be the D (6 bases). Deletions cut 3 bases from V and 9 bases from J, with 8 bases between. This CDR3 has 12 amino acids. Per germline, CDR1 SEHNR and CDR2 FQNEAQ (reference sequence).